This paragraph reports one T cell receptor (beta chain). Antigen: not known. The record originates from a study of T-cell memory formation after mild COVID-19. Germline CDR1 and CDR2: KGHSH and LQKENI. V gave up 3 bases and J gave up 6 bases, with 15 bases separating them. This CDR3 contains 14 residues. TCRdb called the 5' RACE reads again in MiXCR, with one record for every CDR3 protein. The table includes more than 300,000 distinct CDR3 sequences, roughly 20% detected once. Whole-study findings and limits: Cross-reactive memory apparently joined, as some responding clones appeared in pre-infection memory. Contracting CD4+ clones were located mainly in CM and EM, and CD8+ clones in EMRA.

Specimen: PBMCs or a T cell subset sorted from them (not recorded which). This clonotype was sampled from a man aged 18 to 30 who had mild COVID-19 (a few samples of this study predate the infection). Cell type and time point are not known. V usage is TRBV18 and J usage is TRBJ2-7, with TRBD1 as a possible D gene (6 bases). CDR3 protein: CASSPLGAGSEQYF. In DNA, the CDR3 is TGTGCCAGCTCACCCTTGGGGGCAGGGAGCGAGCAGTACTTC.